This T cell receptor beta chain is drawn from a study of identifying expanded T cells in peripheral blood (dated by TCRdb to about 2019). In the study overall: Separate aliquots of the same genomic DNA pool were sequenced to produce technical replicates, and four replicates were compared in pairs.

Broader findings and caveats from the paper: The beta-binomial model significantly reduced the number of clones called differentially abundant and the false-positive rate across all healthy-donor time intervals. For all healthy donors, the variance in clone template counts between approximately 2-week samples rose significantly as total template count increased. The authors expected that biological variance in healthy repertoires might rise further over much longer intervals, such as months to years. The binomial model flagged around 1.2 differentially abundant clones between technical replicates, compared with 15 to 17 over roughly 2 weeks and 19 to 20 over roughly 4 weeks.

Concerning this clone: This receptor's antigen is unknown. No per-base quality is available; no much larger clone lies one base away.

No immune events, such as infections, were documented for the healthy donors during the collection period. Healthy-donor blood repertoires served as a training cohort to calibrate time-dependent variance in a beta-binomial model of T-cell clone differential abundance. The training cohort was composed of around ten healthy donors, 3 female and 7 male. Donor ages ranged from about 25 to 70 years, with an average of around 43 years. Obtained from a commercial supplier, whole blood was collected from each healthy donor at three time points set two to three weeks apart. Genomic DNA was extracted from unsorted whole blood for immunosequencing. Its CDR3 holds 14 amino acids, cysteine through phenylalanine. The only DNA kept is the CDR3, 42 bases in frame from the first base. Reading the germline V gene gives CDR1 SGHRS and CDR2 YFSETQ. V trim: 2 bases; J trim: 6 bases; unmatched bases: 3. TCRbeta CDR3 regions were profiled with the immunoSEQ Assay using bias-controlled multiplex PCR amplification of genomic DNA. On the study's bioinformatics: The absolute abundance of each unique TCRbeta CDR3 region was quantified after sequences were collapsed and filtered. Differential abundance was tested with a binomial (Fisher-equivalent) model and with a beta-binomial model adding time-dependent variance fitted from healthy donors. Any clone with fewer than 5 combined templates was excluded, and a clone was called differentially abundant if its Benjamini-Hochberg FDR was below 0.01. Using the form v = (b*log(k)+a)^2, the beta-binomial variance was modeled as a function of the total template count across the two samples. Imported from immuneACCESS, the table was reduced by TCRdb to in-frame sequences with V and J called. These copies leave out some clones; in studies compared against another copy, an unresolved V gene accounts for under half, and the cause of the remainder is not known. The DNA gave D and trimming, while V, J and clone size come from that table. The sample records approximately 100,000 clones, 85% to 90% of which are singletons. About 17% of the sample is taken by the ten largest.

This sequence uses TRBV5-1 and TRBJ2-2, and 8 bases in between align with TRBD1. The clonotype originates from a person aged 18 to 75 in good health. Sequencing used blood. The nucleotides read TGCGCCAGCAGCTTTCAGGGACAGGCCGGGGAGCTGTTTTTT. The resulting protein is CASSFQGQAGELFF.